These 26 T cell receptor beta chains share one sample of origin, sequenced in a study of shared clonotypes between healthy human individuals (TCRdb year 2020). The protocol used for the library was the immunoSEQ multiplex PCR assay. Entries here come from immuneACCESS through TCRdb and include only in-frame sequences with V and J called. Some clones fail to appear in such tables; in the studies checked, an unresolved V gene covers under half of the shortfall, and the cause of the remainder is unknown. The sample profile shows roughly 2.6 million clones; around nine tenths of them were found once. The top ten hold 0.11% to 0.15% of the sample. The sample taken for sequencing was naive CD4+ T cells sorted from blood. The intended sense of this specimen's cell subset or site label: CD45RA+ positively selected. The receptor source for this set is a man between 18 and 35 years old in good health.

In nucleotides, the CDR3 is TGTGCCAGCAGGGACCGAATTAGGGGCTACACCTTC. Its translation is CASRDRIRGYTF. The chain uses TRBV6-1 and TRBJ1-2; no firm D call. The V gene lost 6 bases and the J gene lost 8 bases, with 13 bases spanning the gap. CDR1 is MNHNS and CDR2 is SASEGT in the germline V gene. CDR3 length: 12 residues.

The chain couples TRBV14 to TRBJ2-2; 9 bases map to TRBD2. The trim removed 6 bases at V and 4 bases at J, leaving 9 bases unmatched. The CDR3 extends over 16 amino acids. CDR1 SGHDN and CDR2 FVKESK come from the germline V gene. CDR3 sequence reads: CASRSSAGGVTGELFF. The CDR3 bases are TGTGCCAGCAGGAGCTCAGCGGGGGGTGTCACCGGGGAGCTGTTTTTT. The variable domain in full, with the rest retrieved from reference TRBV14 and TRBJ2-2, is EAGVTQFPSHSVIEKGQTVTLRCDPISGHDNLYWYRRVMGKEIKFLLHFVKESKQDESGMPNNRFLAERTGGTYSTLKVQPAELEDSGVYFCASRSSAGGVTGELFFGEGSRLTVL.

The CDR3 region is CSVATGTTNTDTQYF. As DNA, the CDR3 is TGCAGCGTAGCAACCGGGACTACAAACACAGATACGCAGTATTTT. The chain carries TRBV29-1 and TRBJ2-3; 7 positions agree with TRBD2. Germline loops: CDR1 SQVTM, CDR2 ANQGSEA. The CDR3 runs 15 residues. With 6 bases clipped from V and 2 bases from J, the junction kept 11 bases outside the gene matches.

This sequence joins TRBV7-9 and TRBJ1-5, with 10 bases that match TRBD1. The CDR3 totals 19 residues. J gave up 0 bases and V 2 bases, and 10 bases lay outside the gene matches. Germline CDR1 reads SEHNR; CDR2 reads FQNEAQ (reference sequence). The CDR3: CASSLTRDRGAYSNQPQHF. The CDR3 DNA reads TGTGCCAGCAGCTTAACCCGGGACAGGGGAGCATATAGCAATCAGCCCCAGCATTTT.

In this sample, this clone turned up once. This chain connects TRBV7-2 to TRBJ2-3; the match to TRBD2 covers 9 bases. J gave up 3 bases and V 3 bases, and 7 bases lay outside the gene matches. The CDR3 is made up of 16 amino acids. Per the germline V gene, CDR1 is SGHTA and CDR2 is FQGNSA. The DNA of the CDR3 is TGTGCCAGCAGCTTGTTGAGCGGGGGGAGGACAGATACGCAGTATTTT. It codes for CASSLLSGGRTDTQYF.

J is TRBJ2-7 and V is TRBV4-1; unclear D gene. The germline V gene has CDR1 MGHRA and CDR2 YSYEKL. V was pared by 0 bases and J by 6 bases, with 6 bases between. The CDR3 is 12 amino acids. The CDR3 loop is CASSQDFGEQYF. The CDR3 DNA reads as TGCGCCAGCAGCCAAGACTTCGGCGAGCAGTACTTC.

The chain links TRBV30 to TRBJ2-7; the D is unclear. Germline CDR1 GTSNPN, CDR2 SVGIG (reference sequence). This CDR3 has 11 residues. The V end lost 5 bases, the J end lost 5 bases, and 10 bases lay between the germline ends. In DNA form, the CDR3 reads TGTGCCTGGTCAAACCATGACGAGCAGTACTTC. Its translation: CAWSNHDEQYF.

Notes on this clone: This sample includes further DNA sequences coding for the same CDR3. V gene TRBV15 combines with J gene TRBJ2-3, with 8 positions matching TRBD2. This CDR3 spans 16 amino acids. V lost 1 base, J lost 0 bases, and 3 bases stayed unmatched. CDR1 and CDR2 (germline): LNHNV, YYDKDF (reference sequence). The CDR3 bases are TGTGCCACCAGCAGAGGAACTAGCGGTAGCACAGATACGCAGTATTTT. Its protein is CATSRGTSGSTDTQYF.

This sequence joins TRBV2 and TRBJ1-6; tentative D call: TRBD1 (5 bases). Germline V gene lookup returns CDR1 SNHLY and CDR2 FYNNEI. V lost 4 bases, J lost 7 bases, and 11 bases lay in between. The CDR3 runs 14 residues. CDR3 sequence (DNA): TGTGCCAGCAGTGTTCAGGGTGACAATTCACCCCTCCACTTT. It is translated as CASSVQGDNSPLHF.

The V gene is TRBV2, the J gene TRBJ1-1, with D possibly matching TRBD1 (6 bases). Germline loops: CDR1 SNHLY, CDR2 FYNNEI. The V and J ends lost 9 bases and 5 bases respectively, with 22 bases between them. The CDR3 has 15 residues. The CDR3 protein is CASCIGQPAATEAFF. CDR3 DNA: TGTGCCAGTTGCATAGGACAGCCCGCGGCGACTGAAGCTTTCTTT.

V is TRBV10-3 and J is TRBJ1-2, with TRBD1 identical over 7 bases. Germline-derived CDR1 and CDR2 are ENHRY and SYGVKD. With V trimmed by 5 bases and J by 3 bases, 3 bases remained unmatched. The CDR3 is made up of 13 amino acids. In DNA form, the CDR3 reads TGTGCCATCAGTTCTCAGGGGGACTATGGCTACACCTTC. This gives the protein CAISSQGDYGYTF.

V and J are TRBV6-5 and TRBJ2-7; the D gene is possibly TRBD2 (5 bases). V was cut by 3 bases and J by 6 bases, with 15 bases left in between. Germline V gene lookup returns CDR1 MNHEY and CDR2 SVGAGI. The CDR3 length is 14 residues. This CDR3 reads CASSYWTEGGEQYF. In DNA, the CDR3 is TGTGCCAGCAGTTATTGGACCGAGGGTGGCGAGCAGTACTTC.

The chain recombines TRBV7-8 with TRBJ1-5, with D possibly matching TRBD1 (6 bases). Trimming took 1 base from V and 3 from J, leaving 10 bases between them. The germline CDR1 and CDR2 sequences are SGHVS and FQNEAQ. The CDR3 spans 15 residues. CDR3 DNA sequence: TGTGCCAGCAGCTTAGGCCAGGGGTACAATCAGCCCCAGCATTTT. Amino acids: CASSLGQGYNQPQHF.

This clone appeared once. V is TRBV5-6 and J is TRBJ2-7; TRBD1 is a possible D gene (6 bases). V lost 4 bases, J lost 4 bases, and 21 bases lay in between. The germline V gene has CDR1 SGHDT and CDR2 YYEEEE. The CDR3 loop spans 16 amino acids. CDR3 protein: CASSPRGGLVGYEQYF. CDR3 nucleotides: TGTGCCAGCAGCCCACGAGGGGGTCTCGTCGGGTACGAGCAGTACTTC.

The CDR3 here is CASGRAPRNEQFF. The CDR3 nucleotides are TGTGCGAGCGGGAGGGCCCCTAGGAATGAGCAGTTCTTC. This sequence joins TRBV11-2 and TRBJ2-1; TRBD2 matches at 10 bases. This CDR3 has 13 residues. The germline gives CDR1 SGHAT, CDR2 FQNNGV.

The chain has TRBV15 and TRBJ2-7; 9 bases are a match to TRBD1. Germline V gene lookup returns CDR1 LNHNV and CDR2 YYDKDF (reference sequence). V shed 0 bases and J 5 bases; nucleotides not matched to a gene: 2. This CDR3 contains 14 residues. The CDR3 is CATSRETGGNEQYF. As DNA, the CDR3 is TGTGCCACCAGCAGAGAGACAGGGGGAAACGAGCAGTACTTC. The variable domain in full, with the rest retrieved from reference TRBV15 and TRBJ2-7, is DAMVIQNPRYQVTQFGKPVTLSCSQTLNHNVMYWYQQKSSQAPKLLFHYYDKDFNNEADTPDNFQSRRPNTSFCFLDIRSPGLGDTAMYLCATSRETGGNEQYFGPGTRLTVT.

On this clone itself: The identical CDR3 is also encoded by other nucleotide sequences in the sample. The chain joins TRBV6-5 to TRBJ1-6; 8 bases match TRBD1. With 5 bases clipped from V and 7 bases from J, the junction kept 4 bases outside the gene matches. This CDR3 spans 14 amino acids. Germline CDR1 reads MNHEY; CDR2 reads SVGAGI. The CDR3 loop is CASSVTGGNSPLHF. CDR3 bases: TGTGCCAGCAGTGTAACAGGGGGAAATTCACCCCTCCACTTT.

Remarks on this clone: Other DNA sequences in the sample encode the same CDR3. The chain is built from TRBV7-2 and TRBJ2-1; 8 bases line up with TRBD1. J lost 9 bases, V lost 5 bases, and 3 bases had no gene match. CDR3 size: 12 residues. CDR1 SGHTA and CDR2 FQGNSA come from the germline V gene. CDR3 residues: CASSLDRVEQFF. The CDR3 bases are TGTGCCAGCAGCCTGGACAGGGTTGAGCAGTTCTTC.

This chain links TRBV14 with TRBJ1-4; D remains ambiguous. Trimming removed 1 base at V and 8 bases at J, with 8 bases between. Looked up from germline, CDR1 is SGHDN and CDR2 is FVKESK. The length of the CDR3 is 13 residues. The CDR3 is CASSQVWEEKLFF. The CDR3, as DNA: TGTGCCAGCAGCCAAGTCTGGGAGGAAAAACTGTTTTTT.

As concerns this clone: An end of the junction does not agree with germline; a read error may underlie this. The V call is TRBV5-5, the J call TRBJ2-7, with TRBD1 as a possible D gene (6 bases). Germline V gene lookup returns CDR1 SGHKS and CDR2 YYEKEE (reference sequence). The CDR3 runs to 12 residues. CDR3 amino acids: CASSLVRDKGHF. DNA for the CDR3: TGTGCCAGCAGCTTGGTCCGGGACAAAGGACACTTC. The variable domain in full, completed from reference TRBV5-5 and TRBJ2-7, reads DAGVTQSPTHLIKTRGQQVTLRCSPISGHKSVSWYQQVLGQGPQFIFQYYEKEERGRGNFPDRFSARQFPNYSSELNVNALLLGDSALYLCASSLVRDKGHFGPGTRLTVT.

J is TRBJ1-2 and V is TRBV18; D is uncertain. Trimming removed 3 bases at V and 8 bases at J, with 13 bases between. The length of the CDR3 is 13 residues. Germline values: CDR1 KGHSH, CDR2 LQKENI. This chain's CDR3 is CASSPMYLEGYTF. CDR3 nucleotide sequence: TGTGCCAGCTCACCGATGTACCTGGAGGGCTACACCTTC.

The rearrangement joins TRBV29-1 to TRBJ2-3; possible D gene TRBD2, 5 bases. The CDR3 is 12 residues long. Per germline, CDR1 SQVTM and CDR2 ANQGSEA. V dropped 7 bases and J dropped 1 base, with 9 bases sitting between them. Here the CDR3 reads CSAGGRTDTQYF. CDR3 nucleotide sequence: TGCAGCGCCGGAGGACGCACAGATACGCAGTATTTT.

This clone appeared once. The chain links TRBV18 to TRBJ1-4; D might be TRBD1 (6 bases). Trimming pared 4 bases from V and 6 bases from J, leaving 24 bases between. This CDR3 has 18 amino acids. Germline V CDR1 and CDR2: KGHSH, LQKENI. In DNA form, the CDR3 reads TGTGCCAGCTCACTCTTTCTCCCTCGACAGGCCTCGGATGAAAAACTGTTTTTT. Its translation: CASSLFLPRQASDEKLFF.

The CDR3 DNA reads as TGTGCCAGCAGCTTACTCAGGGGCGTTCGTGGGACCCAGTACTTC. It translates to CASSLLRGVRGTQYF. The chain couples TRBV7-8 to TRBJ2-5; D is possibly TRBD1 (6 bases). The germline V and J ends were trimmed by 2 bases and 7 bases, with 17 bases remaining between them. Germline V CDR1 and CDR2: SGHVS, FQNEAQ. The CDR3 sequence is 15 residues long.

The CDR3 DNA follows: TGTGCCAGCAGCTTGTGGGGGGGCACAGATACGCAGTATTTT. The encoded protein is CASSLWGGTDTQYF. The chain carries TRBV5-4 and TRBJ2-3, with D perhaps matching TRBD2 (6 bases). The CDR3 has 14 amino acids. V was clipped by 1 base and J by 1 base, with 7 bases between them. Germline CDR1 reads SGHNT; CDR2 reads YYREEE (reference sequence).

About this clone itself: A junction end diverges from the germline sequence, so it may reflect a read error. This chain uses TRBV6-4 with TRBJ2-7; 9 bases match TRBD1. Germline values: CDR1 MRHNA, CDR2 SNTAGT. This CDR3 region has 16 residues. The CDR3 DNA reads TGTGCCAGCAGTTACTCGGACAGGGGAAGCTCCTACGAGCAGTACTTC. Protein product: CASSYSDRGSSYEQYF.